The clone carrying this TCR beta chain was observed a handful of times. Antigen specificity is unknown. Via MiXCR, TCRdb re-called the RT-PCR reads, giving one row per CDR3 protein. Of 9,800 or so distinct CDR3 sequences detected, 80% to 85% appear once; the ten largest clones hold around 1.9%. The record originates from a study of yellow fever vaccine responses in identical twins. Study-level results: Twins' T cell vaccine responses reportedly looked partly convergent, partly personalized.

The length of the CDR3 is 16 residues. Looked up from germline, CDR1 is ENHRY and CDR2 is SYGVKD. Losses at the gene ends were 0 bases for V and 2 bases for J; bases not matched to a gene: 4. The receptor comes from a woman aged 18-30 years who received the yellow fever vaccine. The specimen was T cells from blood (PBMCs), unsorted or a sorted subset (not recorded which), collected before or after yellow fever vaccination (not recorded which). The chain recombines TRBV10-3 with TRBJ1-5, with 7 bases aligning to TRBD1. Here the CDR3 DNA reads TGTGCCATCAGTGAGTCGAAGGGGGCAGGCAATCAGCCCCAGCATTTT. It encodes CAISESKGAGNQPQHF.